The 10 T cell receptor beta chains given below trace back to one sample, sequenced in a study of T cell repertoires in cytomegalovirus infection. MiXCR, applied by TCRdb to the reads, yields one record per CDR3 protein. The sample records about 740,000 distinct CDR3 sequences, less than 40% being singletons. Sequencing was done on a sample of PBMCs. The receptors were gathered from a human donor in good health (CMV status not recorded). Some clones in this sample may be carry-over from other donors' samples.

This rearrangement joins TRBV12-3 or TRBV12-4 to TRBJ2-2; possibly TRBD1 or TRBD2 for D (5 bases each). V was trimmed by 6 bases and J by 5 bases, leaving 22 bases between them. The CDR3 loop spans 17 amino acids. The chain's CDR3 is CASRDLRDPEGTGELFF. The DNA of the CDR3 is TGTGCCAGCAGGGACCTCCGGGACCCCGAAGGGACCGGGGAGCTGTTTTTT.

The chain joins TRBV25-1 to TRBJ2-3, with 8 nucleotides matching TRBD2. The trim removed 3 bases at V and 1 base at J, leaving 15 bases unmatched. The germline CDR1 and CDR2 sequences are MGHDK and SYGVNS. This CDR3 region has 19 residues. The CDR3 sequence is CASSDKSLAVGPGTDTQYF. In nucleotides, the CDR3 is TGTGCCAGCAGTGATAAGTCACTAGCGGTAGGGCCCGGCACAGATACGCAGTATTTT.

The CDR3 sequence is CASSETGTSPPDTQYF. For the CDR3, the DNA is TGTGCCAGCAGCGAGACCGGGACTAGCCCTCCGGATACGCAGTATTTT. The V gene is TRBV7-2, the J gene TRBJ2-3, with TRBD2 identical over 9 bases. The J segment lost 6 bases and the V segment lost 5 bases, leaving 12 bases of the junction unmatched. CDR1 is SGHTA and CDR2 is FQGNSA in the germline V gene. The CDR3 runs 16 residues.

On this clonotype: At one end, the junction sequence differs from germline, possibly due to a read error. This chain uses TRBV7-9 with TRBJ2-1; 10 positions match TRBD2. This CDR3 region has 15 residues. CDR1 and CDR2 (germline): SEHNR, FQNEAQ (reference sequence). CDR3 residues: CASSPPSGRVFEEFF. As DNA, the CDR3 is TGTGCCAGCAGCCCGCCCAGCGGGAGGGTGTTTGAGGAGTTCTTC.

V gene TRBV19 combines with J gene TRBJ1-2; TRBD1 matches 9 bases. The CDR3 totals 12 residues. V lost 3 bases, J lost 9 bases, and 2 bases stayed unmatched. CDR1 and CDR2 from the germline V gene are LNHDA and SQIVND (reference sequence). CDR3 nucleotides: TGTGCCAGTAGTATGGGACAGGGAAGCTACACCTTC. Translation: CASSMGQGSYTF.

This clonotype was seen a handful of times. The CDR3 protein is CSATTGEAGGANTGELFF. As DNA, the CDR3 is TGCAGTGCTACCACCGGGGAAGCGGGGGGAGCGAACACCGGGGAGCTGTTTTTT. The rearrangement uses TRBV20-1 and TRBJ2-2; 9 positions agree with TRBD2. Germline loops: CDR1 DFQATT, CDR2 SNEGSKA (reference sequence). J gave up 0 bases and V 4 bases, and 12 bases lay outside the gene matches. This CDR3 region has 18 residues.

This clonotype showed up many times. The rearrangement uses TRBV28 and TRBJ2-7; D gene unclear. Germline V gives CDR1 MDHEN, CDR2 SYDVKM. Trimming shortened V by 7 bases and J by 4 bases, and 23 bases separated the two germline ends. The CDR3 contains 16 residues. This chain's CDR3 is CASTPSAGTRQYEQYF. The CDR3 DNA reads as TGTGCCAGCACCCCTTCGGCCGGAACACGGCAATACGAGCAGTACTTC.

This clonotype appeared a few times. V and J are TRBV28 and TRBJ2-7; TRBD1 matches at 7 bases. Unmatched junction bases numbered 10, after V lost 5 bases and J lost 0 bases. The CDR3 is 16 residues long. CDR1 MDHEN and CDR2 SYDVKM come from the germline V gene. The CDR3 loop is CASSPTTGSGSYEQYF. In DNA form, the CDR3 reads TGTGCCAGCAGTCCCACGACAGGGTCTGGCTCCTACGAGCAGTACTTC.

V gene TRBV10-3 combines with J gene TRBJ1-2, with 9 nucleotides matching TRBD1. The V and J ends lost 7 bases and 3 bases, in that order; junction bases with no gene match: 3. This CDR3 spans 13 amino acids. CDR1 ENHRY and CDR2 SYGVKD come from the germline V gene. This chain's CDR3 is CAITGTGHYGYTF. Here the CDR3 DNA reads TGTGCCATCACCGGGACAGGGCACTATGGCTACACCTTC.

The V and J genes are TRBV24-1 and TRBJ1-2; 8 bases agree with TRBD1. Losses at the gene ends were 4 bases for V and 4 bases for J; bases not matched to a gene: 7. Germline V CDR1 and CDR2: KGHDR, SFDVKD. CDR3 length: 15 amino acids. The CDR3 spells CATSDVTGAPYGYTF. The CDR3 bases are TGTGCCACCAGTGACGTGACAGGGGCACCCTATGGCTACACCTTC.